The 5 T cell receptor beta chains below were found in one sample sequenced in a study of T cell repertoires in cytomegalovirus infection. TCRdb independently ran MiXCR on the reads; one entry per CDR3 protein. The sample shows 740,000 or so distinct CDR3 sequences, less than 40% of them seen only once. The specimen sequenced was PBMCs. Receptor source: a human donor in good health (CMV status not recorded). Some clones in this sample may be carry-over from other donors' samples.

The sample holds a few counts of this clonotype. The chain has TRBV27 and TRBJ2-1, with 8 bases aligning to TRBD2. The CDR3 contains 17 residues. CDR1 MNHEY and CDR2 SMNVEV come from the germline V gene (reference sequence). The V and J ends lost 0 bases and 3 bases, in that order; junction bases with no gene match: 7. CDR3 sequence: CASSLSPTSGYYNEQFF. The DNA for the CDR3 is TGTGCCAGCAGTTTATCCCCAACTAGCGGCTACTACAATGAGCAGTTCTTC.

The chain recombines TRBV6-8 with TRBJ2-7; TRBD1 is a possible D gene (6 bases). CDR1 and CDR2 from the germline V gene are MNHGY and SAAAGT. V lost 5 bases and J lost 3, with 14 bases in between. This CDR3 comprises 14 residues. CDR3 in DNA: TGTGCCAGCAGTCAAAGAGGACAGAGCTACGAGCAGTACTTC. Residues: CASSQRGQSYEQYF.

This chain joins TRBV20-1 and TRBJ2-1, with TRBD1 identical over 8 bases. The germline gives CDR1 DFQATT, CDR2 SNEGSKA (reference sequence). The CDR3 runs to 15 residues. V trimming: 6 bases; J trimming: 9 bases; junction bases outside the gene matches: 16. The CDR3 loop reads CSAAAGDRGRVEQFF. The CDR3 DNA is TGCAGTGCGGCAGCAGGAGACAGGGGACGGGTTGAGCAGTTCTTC.

This chain connects TRBV27 to TRBJ1-5; 9 bases are shared with TRBD1. Germline V lookup: CDR1 MNHEY, CDR2 SMNVEV (reference sequence). With V trimmed by 6 bases and J by 6 bases, 9 bases remained unmatched. This CDR3 is 15 amino acids long. CDR3 amino acids: CASRRDRAVAQPQHF. The DNA of the CDR3 is TGTGCCAGCAGAAGGGACAGGGCTGTCGCTCAGCCCCAGCATTTT.

Comment on this clonotype: A single base separates this from a much larger clone, so it may be a read error. The conserved final phenylalanine or tryptophan is absent from the CDR3, which likely points to a read error. This rearrangement joins TRBV7-2 to TRBJ2-7, with 8 bases matching TRBD1. V trimming: 5 bases; J trimming: 9 bases; junction bases outside the gene matches: 15. CDR1 is SGHTA, CDR2 FQGNSA, per germline. CDR3 size: 15 residues. The CDR3 DNA sequence: TGTGCCAGCAGCCCCCCCCCCGGGCAGGGGGCAATGCAGTACTTA. It specifies CASSPPPGQGAMQYL.